The 3 T cell receptor beta chains below were found in one sample sequenced in a study of T-cell reconstitution after alpha-beta-depleted transplantation in children. Unique molecular identifiers tagged the TCRbeta library. TCRdb analysed the PCR reads with MiXCR anew, one entry per CDR3 protein. The table lists around 87,000 distinct CDR3 sequences, 7.5% to 9.5% of them singletons. The source was PBMCs from the stem cell graft donor, collected from the stem cell graft. These TCRs come from a human donor who donated a stem cell graft to a child with congenital amegakaryocytic thrombocytopenia.

The V call is TRBV7-6, the J call TRBJ1-1; no clear D. Trimming removed 2 bases from V and 5 bases from J, with 12 bases in between. Germline CDR1 and CDR2: SGHVS and FNYEAQ. The CDR3 length is 14 residues. CDR3 in DNA: TGTGCCAGCAGCTTATCTGGACTGTCGACTGAAGCTTTCTTT. It is translated as CASSLSGLSTEAFF.

This clonotype was seen a handful of times. CDR3 residues: CASSQGVLTGKQETQYF. CDR3 sequence (DNA): TGCGCCAGCAGCCAAGGGGTCTTAACGGGAAAACAAGAGACCCAGTACTTC. This sequence joins TRBV4-3 and TRBJ2-5; D possibly corresponds to TRBD2 (5 bases). V lost 1 base and J 2 bases, leaving 17 bases between the germline ends. This CDR3 is built from 17 residues. Germline V gene data show CDR1 as LGHNA and CDR2 as YSLEER.

This clonotype was recorded at least ten times. V usage is TRBV29-1 and J usage is TRBJ1-1, with D hard to call. V lost 3 bases and J lost 6, with 5 bases in between. Germline V lookup: CDR1 SQVTM, CDR2 ANQGSEA. The CDR3 runs to 10 residues. This CDR3 is CSVEVSEAFF. DNA of the CDR3: TGCAGCGTTGAGGTATCTGAAGCTTTCTTT.